The present entry profiles one T cell receptor (beta chain) with its context. What it binds is unknown. It was with 60 Vbeta and 13 Jbeta primers that the PCR ran. Produced via immunoSEQ multiplex PCR; TCRdb's table is partial and in-frame only. The sample includes a few hundred thousand clones, 75% of them seen just once. The data were taken from a study of cytomegalovirus exposure and HLA in healthy donors. Study observations and caveats: 150 or so TCR beta chains were listed as cytomegalovirus-associated.

The V end lost 3 bases, the J end lost 5 bases, and 16 bases lay between the germline ends. Germline CDR1 reads PRHDT; CDR2 reads FYEKMQ (reference sequence). CDR3 size: 16 residues. This rearrangement joins TRBV13 to TRBJ1-4, with D perhaps matching TRBD1 (6 bases). Sequencing was performed on PBMCs. The clonotype was recovered from a woman aged 25 to 39 in good health and CMV-seronegative. The CDR3: CASSLSTGYANEKLFF. The DNA of the CDR3 is TGTGCCAGCAGCTTGTCCACAGGGTACGCGAATGAAAAACTGTTTTTT.